Sequencing of this T cell receptor beta chain was carried out in a study of cytomegalovirus exposure and HLA in healthy donors. Study context: The same platform was used for the 120 validation repertoires and the roughly 600 first-cohort repertoires, a later analysis reported. The study's findings and limits: Rare sequences made up most TCRs, while some public TCRs were found in many donors. The authors enumerated 150 to 200 TCR beta chains as linked to cytomegalovirus.

The table came from immunoSEQ multiplex PCR; TCRdb's copy has only in-frame clones and leaves some out. The data show 150,000 to 200,000 clones, approximately 87% seen once. Worth noting for this clone: Its cognate antigen is unknown.

This TCR derives from a woman aged 25 to 39 in good health and CMV-seronegative. Sequencing was carried out using PBMCs.

The CDR3 region is CASSVQGNTGELFF. In nucleotides, the CDR3 is TGCGCCAGCAGCGTCCAGGGGAACACCGGGGAGCTGTTTTTT. J is TRBJ2-2 and V is TRBV5-1, with D possibly TRBD1 on 5 matching bases. With 4 bases removed from V and 1 base from J, the gap between germline ends came to 8 bases. The germline V gene has CDR1 SGHRS and CDR2 YFSETQ. The CDR3 length is 14 residues.